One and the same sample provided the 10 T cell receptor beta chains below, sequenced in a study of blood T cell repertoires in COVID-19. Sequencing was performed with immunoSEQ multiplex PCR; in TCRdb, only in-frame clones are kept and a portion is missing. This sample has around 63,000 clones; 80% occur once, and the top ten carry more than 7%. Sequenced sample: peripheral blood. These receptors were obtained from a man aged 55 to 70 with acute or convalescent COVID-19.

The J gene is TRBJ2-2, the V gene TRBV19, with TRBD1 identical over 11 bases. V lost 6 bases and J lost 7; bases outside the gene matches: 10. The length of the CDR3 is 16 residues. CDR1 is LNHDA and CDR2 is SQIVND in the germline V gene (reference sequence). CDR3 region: CASRLGTGGFIGELFF. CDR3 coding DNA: TGTGCCAGTAGACTCGGGACAGGGGGTTTTATCGGGGAGCTGTTTTTT.

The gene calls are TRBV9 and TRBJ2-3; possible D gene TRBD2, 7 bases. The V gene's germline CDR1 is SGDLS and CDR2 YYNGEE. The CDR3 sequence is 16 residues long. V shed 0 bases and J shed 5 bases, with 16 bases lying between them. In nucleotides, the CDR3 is TGTGCCAGCAGCGTAGAGGGACGGGGGGCAGGAGATACGCAGTATTTT. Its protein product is CASSVEGRGAGDTQYF.

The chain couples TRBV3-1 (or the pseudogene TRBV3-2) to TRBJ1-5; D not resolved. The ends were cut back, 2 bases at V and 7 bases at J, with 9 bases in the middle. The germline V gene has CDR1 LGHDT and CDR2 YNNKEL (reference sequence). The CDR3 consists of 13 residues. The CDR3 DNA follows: TGTGCCAGCAGCCAATATTTGAGGCAGCCCCAGCATTTT. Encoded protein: CASSQYLRQPQHF.

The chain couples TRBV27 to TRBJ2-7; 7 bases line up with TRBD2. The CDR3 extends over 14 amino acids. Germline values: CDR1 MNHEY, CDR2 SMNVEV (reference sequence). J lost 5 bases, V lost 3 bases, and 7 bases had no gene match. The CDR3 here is CASSFYGRRDEQYF. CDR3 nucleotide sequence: TGTGCCAGCAGTTTTTACGGGAGGCGGGACGAGCAGTACTTC.

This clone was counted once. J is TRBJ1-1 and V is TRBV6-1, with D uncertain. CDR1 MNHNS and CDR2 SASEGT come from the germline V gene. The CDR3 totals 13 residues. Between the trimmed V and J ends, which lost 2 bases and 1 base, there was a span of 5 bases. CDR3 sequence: CASSETSNTEAFF. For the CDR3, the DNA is TGTGCCAGCAGTGAAACTTCGAACACTGAAGCTTTCTTT.

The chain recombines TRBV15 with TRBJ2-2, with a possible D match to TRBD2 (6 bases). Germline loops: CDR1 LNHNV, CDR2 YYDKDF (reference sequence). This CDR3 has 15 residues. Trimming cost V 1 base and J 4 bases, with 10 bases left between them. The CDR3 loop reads CATSRGDWTTGELFF. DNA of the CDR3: TGTGCCACCAGCAGAGGGGACTGGACCACCGGGGAGCTGTTTTTT.

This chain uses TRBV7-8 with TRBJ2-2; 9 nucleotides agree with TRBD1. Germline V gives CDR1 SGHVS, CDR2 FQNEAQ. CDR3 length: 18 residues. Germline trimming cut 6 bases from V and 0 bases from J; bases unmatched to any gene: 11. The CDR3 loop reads CASRLRRTGATNTGELFF. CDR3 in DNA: TGTGCCAGCAGGCTTCGGCGGACAGGGGCCACGAACACCGGGGAGCTGTTTTTT. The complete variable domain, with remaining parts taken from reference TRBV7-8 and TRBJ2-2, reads GAGVSQSPRYKVAKRGQDVALRCDPISGHVSLFWYQQALGQGPEFLTYFQNEAQLDKSGLPSDRFFAERPEGSVSTLKIQRTQQEDSAVYLCASRLRRTGATNTGELFFGEGSRLTVL.

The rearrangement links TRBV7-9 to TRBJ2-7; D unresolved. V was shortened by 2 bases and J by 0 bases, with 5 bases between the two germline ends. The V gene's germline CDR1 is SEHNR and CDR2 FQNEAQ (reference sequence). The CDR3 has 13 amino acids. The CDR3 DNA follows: TGTGCCAGCAGCTTATACAGCTCCTACGAGCAGTACTTC. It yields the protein CASSLYSSYEQYF.

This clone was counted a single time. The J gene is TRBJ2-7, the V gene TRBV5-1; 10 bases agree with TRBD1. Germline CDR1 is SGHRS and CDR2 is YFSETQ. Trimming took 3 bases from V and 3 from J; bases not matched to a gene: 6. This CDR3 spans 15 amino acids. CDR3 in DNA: TGCGCCAGCAGCTCACCGGGACAGGGGAGCTACGAGCAGTACTTC. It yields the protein CASSSPGQGSYEQYF.

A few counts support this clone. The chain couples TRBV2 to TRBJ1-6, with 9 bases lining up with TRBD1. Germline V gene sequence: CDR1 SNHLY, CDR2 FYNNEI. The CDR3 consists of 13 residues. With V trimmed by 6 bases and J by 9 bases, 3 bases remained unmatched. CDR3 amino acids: CASRRTGASPLHF. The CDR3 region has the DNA TGTGCCAGCAGGAGGACAGGGGCTTCACCCCTCCACTTT.